The 27 T cell receptor beta chains below all came from one sample that was sequenced in a study of T cell responses to AZD1222 COVID-19 vaccine. The method was immunoSEQ multiplex PCR; TCRdb's version includes in-frame clones alone and lacks a portion of them. The sample holds approximately 190,000 clones, more than 90% seen once. The sequenced sample was peripheral blood, obtained 28 days after the second dose of the MenACWY control vaccine. These receptor sequences come from an adult who received the MenACWY meningococcal vaccine as a control.

There are a few counts of this clone. The CDR3 sequence is CSASKGLGGDDGQFF. The CDR3 bases are TGCAGTGCTAGTAAGGGACTAGGGGGGGATGATGGGCAGTTCTTC. This chain uses TRBV20-1 with TRBJ2-1; 8 bases agree with TRBD2. Trimming took 3 bases from V and 12 from J; bases not matched to a gene: 16. Germline CDR1 is DFQATT and CDR2 is SNEGSKA (reference sequence). CDR3 size: 15 residues.

This chain connects TRBV18 to TRBJ2-7, with 10 bases that match TRBD2. Germline CDR1 KGHSH, CDR2 LQKENI. The ends lost 0 bases at V and 1 base at J; junction bases unmatched: 12. This CDR3 has 19 residues. The CDR3 DNA follows: TGTGCCAGCTCACCACCAAGCGGGAGGGCCCAGGAGAGGTCCTACGAGCAGTACTTC. Translating it yields CASSPPSGRAQERSYEQYF.

The chain joins TRBV25-1 to TRBJ2-7; TRBD2 matches 8 bases. Germline CDR1 MGHDK, CDR2 SYGVNS. This CDR3 has 14 residues. V gave up 5 bases and J gave up 2 bases; unmatched junction bases: 5. The CDR3 bases are TGTGCCAGCAGTCCGGGGGGGGGAACCTACGAGCAGTACTTC. This translates into CASSPGGGTYEQYF.

The chain recombines TRBV3-1 (or the pseudogene TRBV3-2) with TRBJ1-5; D is undetermined. Trimming removed 4 bases at V and 4 bases at J, with 14 bases between. Germline V CDR1 and CDR2: LGHDT, YNNKEL (reference sequence). This CDR3 spans 15 amino acids. The CDR3 nucleotides are TGTGCCAGCAGCCGTAAGACCGGGCCTAATCAGCCCCAGCATTTT. Its protein is CASSRKTGPNQPQHF.

The rearrangement uses TRBV2 and TRBJ1-6, with 7 bases that match TRBD1. The CDR3 sequence is 14 residues long. With 7 bases clipped from V and 3 bases from J, the junction kept 3 bases outside the gene matches. The V gene's germline CDR1 is SNHLY and CDR2 FYNNEI. CDR3: CASTGDSYNSPLHF. CDR3 DNA sequence: TGTGCCAGCACCGGGGACAGCTATAATTCACCCCTCCACTTT. Supplemented by reference TRBV2 and TRBJ1-6, the full variable domain reads EPEVTQTPSHQVTQMGQEVILRCVPISNHLYFYWYRQILGQKVEFLVSFYNNEISEKSEIFDDQFSVERPDGSNFTLKIRSTKLEDSAMYFCASTGDSYNSPLHFGNGTRLTVT.

This sequence joins TRBV7-3 and TRBJ2-3; 10 nucleotides line up with TRBD2. The V segment lost 5 bases and the J segment 1 base; nucleotides outside the gene matches: 6. The CDR3 contains 16 residues. Germline loops: CDR1 SGHTA, CDR2 FQGTGA. The CDR3 here is CASSPSLAGGTDTQYF. The DNA of the CDR3 is TGTGCCAGCAGCCCATCCCTAGCGGGAGGCACAGATACGCAGTATTTT.

V gene TRBV7-2 combines with J gene TRBJ1-6; D possibly corresponds to TRBD1 (5 bases). CDR3 length: 14 amino acids. CDR1 and CDR2 (germline): SGHTA, FQGNSA. V shed 3 bases and J shed 14 bases, with 17 bases lying between them. The CDR3 sequence: CASSFGSGAVALHF. The CDR3 coding sequence is TGTGCCAGCAGCTTCGGGTCTGGGGCAGTGGCCCTCCACTTT. The complete variable domain, with remaining parts taken from reference TRBV7-2 and TRBJ1-6, reads GAGVSQSPSNKVTEKGKDVELRCDPISGHTALYWYRQSLGQGLEFLIYFQGNSAPDKSGLPSDRFSAERTGGSVSTLTIQRTQQEDSAVYLCASSFGSGAVALHFGNGTRLTVT.

CDR3 DNA: TGTGCCAGCAGGGAACAGGGCTCCTCCTACGAGCAGTACTTC. This encodes CASREQGSSYEQYF. The chain employs TRBV7-2 and TRBJ2-7; D may be TRBD1 (6 bases). CDR3 length: 14 residues. In germline, CDR1 is SGHTA, CDR2 FQGNSA. V was clipped by 6 bases and J by 0 bases, with 12 bases between them.

A remark on this clone: At the DNA level, this CDR3 is encoded by other sequences in the same sample as well. The DNA for the CDR3 is TGCGCCAGCAGCTTGGAGGGAAACTCTGGAAACACCATATATTTT. It encodes CASSLEGNSGNTIYF. The gene calls are TRBV5-1 and TRBJ1-3; D unclear. The CDR3 has 15 amino acids. Germline CDR1 reads SGHRS; CDR2 reads YFSETQ. V lost 0 bases to trimming and J lost 0 bases, with 7 bases between them.

The V gene is TRBV7-2, the J gene TRBJ1-5; 12 positions match TRBD1. V lost 7 bases to trimming and J lost 6 bases; unmatched junction nucleotides: 10. The CDR3 spans 16 residues. Germline V CDR1 and CDR2: SGHTA, FQGNSA. The CDR3 coding sequence is TGTGCCAGCACCCCGGGACAGGGGGCGTTGGGTCAGCCCCAGCATTTT. Its translation is CASTPGQGALGQPQHF.

The V gene is TRBV19, the J gene TRBJ1-2; TRBD1 might be the D (5 bases). V gave up 4 bases and J gave up 7 bases, with 19 bases separating them. Germline V lookup: CDR1 LNHDA, CDR2 SQIVND (reference sequence). CDR3 length equals 15 residues. In DNA, the CDR3 is TGTGCCAGTAGTACCTCCCAATGGGGCGCGGGTGGCTACACCTTC. It yields the protein CASSTSQWGAGGYTF.

The chain's CDR3 is CASSTTSGSRNEQFF. Here the CDR3 DNA reads TGTGCCAGTAGTACCACTAGCGGTTCGCGCAATGAGCAGTTCTTC. The chain combines TRBV19 with TRBJ2-1, with 8 bases that match TRBD2. Trimming took 4 bases from V and 6 from J; bases not matched to a gene: 8. Germline assignment: CDR1 LNHDA and CDR2 SQIVND (reference sequence). There are 15 residues in the CDR3.

The rearrangement uses TRBV2 and TRBJ1-2, with D unresolved. V was shortened by 3 bases and J by 0 bases, with 8 bases between the two germline ends. The CDR3 extends over 14 amino acids. The germline CDR1 and CDR2 sequences are SNHLY and FYNNEI. The CDR3 is CASSDSLTNYGYTF. The DNA for the CDR3 is TGTGCCAGCAGTGACTCCCTTACTAACTATGGCTACACCTTC. The full variable domain, completed using reference TRBV2 and TRBJ1-2, is EPEVTQTPSHQVTQMGQEVILRCVPISNHLYFYWYRQILGQKVEFLVSFYNNEISEKSEIFDDQFSVERPDGSNFTLKIRSTKLEDSAMYFCASSDSLTNYGYTFGSGTRLTVV.

The rearrangement uses TRBV7-6 and TRBJ1-1; unclear D gene. The length of the CDR3 is 16 residues. V shed 5 bases and J shed 2 bases, with 18 bases lying between them. CDR1 and CDR2 (germline): SGHVS, FNYEAQ. The DNA for the CDR3 is TGTGCCAGCAGCCAAACCCCATCCCGTGGTAACACTGAAGCTTTCTTT. This codes for CASSQTPSRGNTEAFF.

The chain joins TRBV5-5 to TRBJ2-7; 9 positions agree with TRBD1. V lost 4 bases to trimming and J lost 5 bases; unmatched junction nucleotides: 7. CDR3 length equals 14 residues. Germline V lookup: CDR1 SGHKS, CDR2 YYEKEE (reference sequence). Written as DNA, the CDR3 is TGTGCCAGCAGCCCCTTTACAGGGGGCCACGAGCAGTACTTC. It codes for CASSPFTGGHEQYF.

The chain couples TRBV2 to TRBJ2-7; D may correspond to TRBD1 or TRBD2 (5 bases each). Trimming removed 6 bases from V and 2 bases from J, with 14 bases in between. There are 14 residues in the CDR3. Germline loops: CDR1 SNHLY, CDR2 FYNNEI. Written as DNA, the CDR3 is TGTGCCAGCAGCATCACCGGGACGACCTACGAGCAGTACTTC. This encodes CASSITGTTYEQYF.

The genes are TRBV7-2 and TRBJ1-5; no definite D call. CDR1 and CDR2 (germline): SGHTA, FQGNSA. Trimming removed 1 base at V and 4 bases at J, with 11 bases between. The CDR3 spans 15 residues. The DNA of the CDR3 is TGTGCCAGCAGCTTAGATCGGGCAGTTAATCAGCCCCAGCATTTT. It specifies CASSLDRAVNQPQHF. The full variable domain, rest sourced from reference TRBV7-2 and TRBJ1-5, is GAGVSQSPSNKVTEKGKDVELRCDPISGHTALYWYRQSLGQGLEFLIYFQGNSAPDKSGLPSDRFSAERTGGSVSTLTIQRTQQEDSAVYLCASSLDRAVNQPQHFGDGTRLSIL.

The rearrangement links TRBV21-1 to TRBJ1-2; the table's TRBD1 call for D was not verified on the DNA. TRBV21-1 is shown as a pseudogene. The CDR3 has 16 amino acids. CDR3 bases: TGTGCCAGCAGCAAGAGGGACAGGGCGAGGAACTATGGCTACACCTTC. Protein product: CASSKRDRARNYGYTF.

V and J are TRBV2 and TRBJ1-6; no clear D. Germline V CDR1 and CDR2: SNHLY, FYNNEI. Trimming shortened V by 7 bases and J by 6 bases, and 13 bases separated the two germline ends. CDR3 size: 14 residues. The CDR3 here is CASIGSLVNSPLHF. The CDR3 DNA sequence: TGTGCCAGCATCGGGTCGCTCGTTAATTCACCCCTCCACTTT.

The V and J genes are TRBV30 and TRBJ1-6, with D tentatively TRBD1 (6 bases). There are 14 residues in the CDR3. Germline V lookup: CDR1 GTSNPN, CDR2 SVGIG (reference sequence). Trimming shortened V by 5 bases and J by 8 bases, and 16 bases separated the two germline ends. This CDR3 reads CAWATGRGHSPLHF. In nucleotides, the CDR3 is TGTGCCTGGGCTACAGGGCGCGGGCATTCACCCCTCCACTTT.

This chain uses TRBV27 with TRBJ1-4, with TRBD1 as a possible D gene (5 bases). This CDR3 contains 16 residues. Germline V gene data show CDR1 as MNHEY and CDR2 as SMNVEV (reference sequence). V was shortened by 7 bases and J by 0 bases, with 15 bases between the two germline ends. The CDR3 region is CASKSLPGATNEKLFF. The CDR3 bases are TGTGCCAGCAAATCACTCCCGGGGGCAACTAATGAAAAACTGTTTTTT. Based on the CDR3 plus reference TRBV27 and TRBJ1-4, the full variable domain is EAQVTQNPRYLITVTGKKLTVTCSQNMNHEYMSWYRQDPGLGLRQIYYSMNVEVTDKGDVPEGYKVSRKEKRNFPLILESPSPNQTSLYFCASKSLPGATNEKLFFGSGTQLSVL.

This rearrangement joins TRBV5-3 to TRBJ2-1; 12 nucleotides line up with TRBD2. TRBV5-3 is treated as an ORF (open reading frame) with a function not yet certain. This CDR3 is built from 19 residues. Trimming took 0 bases from V and 5 from J; bases not matched to a gene: 12. The CDR3 protein is CARSLELAGGPDIHNEQFF. The DNA of the CDR3 is TGTGCCAGAAGCTTGGAGCTAGCGGGAGGGCCCGATATACACAATGAGCAGTTCTTC.

The chain links TRBV7-2 to TRBJ2-5; no firm D call. Germline CDR1 reads SGHTA; CDR2 reads FQGNSA. Between the trimmed V and J ends, which lost 5 bases and 5 bases, there was a span of 18 bases. This CDR3 comprises 15 residues. CDR3 coding DNA: TGTGCCAGCAGCATCTTTCCAAACGGAAGGGAGACCCAGTACTTC. Amino acid sequence: CASSIFPNGRETQYF.

This clone showed up just a few times. The rearrangement uses TRBV25-1 and TRBJ1-6, with no clear D. CDR1 is MGHDK and CDR2 is SYGVNS in the germline V gene. Deletions cut 1 base from V and 3 bases from J, with 10 bases between. There are 16 residues in the CDR3. CDR3 sequence: CASSEWEGNYNSPLHF. Here the CDR3 DNA reads TGTGCCAGCAGTGAATGGGAAGGGAACTATAATTCACCCCTCCACTTT.

The V gene is TRBV13, the J gene TRBJ1-3; D remains unclear. Trimming took 5 bases from V and 2 from J, leaving 13 bases between them. Germline values: CDR1 PRHDT, CDR2 FYEKMQ (reference sequence). The CDR3 loop spans 15 amino acids. The CDR3 DNA sequence: TGTGCCAGCAGCCGCCGAGGAAGGCCTGGAAACACCATATATTTT. Its protein is CASSRRGRPGNTIYF.

The chain has TRBV5-4 and TRBJ2-7; D perhaps matches TRBD1 (5 bases). In germline, CDR1 is SGHNT, CDR2 YYREEE (reference sequence). The length of the CDR3 is 12 residues. With 5 bases removed from V and 7 bases from J, the gap between germline ends came to 13 bases. Written as DNA, the CDR3 is TGTGCCAGCAGTTTCGACAGCCAGGAGCAGTACTTC. This codes for CASSFDSQEQYF.

This chain connects TRBV27 to TRBJ1-1; D gene unclear. Per the germline V gene, CDR1 is MNHEY and CDR2 is SMNVEV (reference sequence). Between the trimmed V and J ends, which lost 0 bases and 4 bases, there was a span of 12 bases. The CDR3 length is 15 residues. CDR3 nucleotide sequence: TGTGCCAGCAGTTTATCGCTGGGGAGGGTCACTGAAGCTTTCTTT. This sequence encodes CASSLSLGRVTEAFF.